The 8 T cell receptor beta chains reported below all come from one sample, sequenced in a study of chemoradiotherapy in HPV16-positive cancers. Assay: immunoSEQ multiplex PCR; the TCRdb copy retains only in-frame clones and omits some. The sample carries roughly 30,000 clones, around 93% recorded once. The sequencing here drew on blood, taken from a patient who underwent chemoradiotherapy. These receptors all stem from a human donor with HPV-associated anogenital cancer.

This chain links TRBV6-4 with TRBJ2-3, with D perhaps TRBD2 (7 bases). Per germline, CDR1 MRHNA and CDR2 SNTAGT. The CDR3 runs 15 residues. Trimming stripped 2 bases from V and 4 bases from J, with 13 bases between. Written as DNA, the CDR3 is TGTGCCAGCAGTGACGTTGGCGGGGGCTCAGATACGCAGTATTTT. It codes for CASSDVGGGSDTQYF.

The V call is TRBV20-1, the J call TRBJ2-3; no reliable D call. Trimming stripped 1 base from V and 8 bases from J, with 7 bases between. Germline CDR1 DFQATT, CDR2 SNEGSKA (reference sequence). The CDR3 length is 11 residues. As DNA, the CDR3 is TGCAGTGCTAGAGTGGGTGGTACGCAGTATTTT. Its translation: CSARVGGTQYF.

The chain links TRBV7-9 to TRBJ1-2, with no clear D. V dropped 3 bases and J dropped 2 bases, with 7 bases sitting between them. The CDR3 consists of 13 residues. Germline loops: CDR1 SEHNR, CDR2 FQNEAQ (reference sequence). DNA of the CDR3: TGTGCCAGCAGCTTGGACCTGAACTATGGCTACACCTTC. This translates into CASSLDLNYGYTF.

The rearrangement joins TRBV27 to TRBJ2-1; D not certain. Germline V gene sequence: CDR1 MNHEY, CDR2 SMNVEV (reference sequence). V gave up 5 bases and J gave up 4 bases, with 3 bases separating them. The CDR3 runs 11 residues. This CDR3 is CASSRYNEQFF. CDR3 in DNA: TGTGCCAGCAGTCGTTACAATGAGCAGTTCTTC.

The V and J genes are TRBV27 and TRBJ2-7; D is tentatively TRBD1 or TRBD2 (5 bases each). Germline lookup yields CDR1 MNHEY and CDR2 SMNVEV (reference sequence). Trimming left V 3 bases short and J 1 base short, with 10 bases between. The CDR3 spans 14 residues. The CDR3, as DNA: TGTGCCAGCAGTTTCTCTGGGGGATCCTACGAGCAGTACTTC. It encodes CASSFSGGSYEQYF.

The chain joins TRBV5-5 to TRBJ1-1; D remains unclear. The V gene's germline CDR1 is SGHKS and CDR2 YYEKEE (reference sequence). The germline V and J ends were trimmed by 4 bases and 3 bases, with 13 bases remaining between them. The CDR3 length is 14 residues. CDR3 in DNA: TGTGCCAGCAGCGTTAGGGTATTGGACACTGAAGCTTTCTTT. Its translation is CASSVRVLDTEAFF. The full variable domain, in which reference TRBV5-5 and TRBJ1-1 provide the parts outside the CDR3, is DAGVTQSPTHLIKTRGQQVTLRCSPISGHKSVSWYQQVLGQGPQFIFQYYEKEERGRGNFPDRFSARQFPNYSSELNVNALLLGDSALYLCASSVRVLDTEAFFGQGTRLTVV.

The rearrangement uses TRBV9 and TRBJ2-1; 7 bases line up with TRBD1. V shed 3 bases and J 12 bases; nucleotides not matched to a gene: 3. The CDR3 extends over 11 amino acids. Per germline, CDR1 SGDLS and CDR2 YYNGEE. The CDR3 coding sequence is TGTGCCAGCAGCGCCCGGGACAGGCAGTTCTTC. It encodes CASSARDRQFF. Combining the CDR3 with reference TRBV9 and TRBJ2-1 gives the whole variable domain DSGVTQTPKHLITATGQRVTLRCSPRSGDLSVYWYQQSLDQGLQFLIQYYNGEERAKGNILERFSAQQFPDLHSELNLSSLELGDSALYFCASSARDRQFFGPGTRLTVL.

The chain recombines TRBV5-1 with TRBJ2-2; D remains unclear. The V and J ends lost 0 bases and 1 base respectively, with 4 bases between them. This CDR3 is 14 amino acids long. Germline CDR1 is SGHRS and CDR2 is YFSETQ. The CDR3 here is CASSLAGNTGELFF. Here the CDR3 DNA reads TGCGCCAGCAGCTTGGCAGGGAACACCGGGGAGCTGTTTTTT.